This T cell receptor beta chain was captured in a study of T cell responses to AZD1222 COVID-19 vaccine. This clone was seen a handful of times. Its matching antigen is unknown. Study findings and constraints: Among AZD1222 vaccinees, only 5 to 7 were seropositive at baseline. Spike-spanning, vaccine-associated CD4 TCRs were dominant at 160-218 and 743-854. Donors were chiefly white British, with a greater number of females, and clonal diversity was perhaps underestimated.

CDR3 length: 14 residues. V was trimmed by 6 bases and J by 1 base, leaving 12 bases between them. Germline V gives CDR1 SGHTA, CDR2 FQGNSA. This table comes from immunoSEQ multiplex PCR, and its TCRdb copy is limited to in-frame clones, with some not included. This table holds over 100,000 clones, roughly 90% found once. Sample: peripheral blood, taken on day 0 of MenACWY control vaccination. This receptor was taken from an adult in good health. V is TRBV7-2 and J is TRBJ1-2; D is uncertain. The chain's CDR3 is CASSTKGVNYGYTF. CDR3 in DNA: TGTGCCAGCAGTACTAAAGGCGTTAACTATGGCTACACCTTC.